Shown below are 23 T cell receptor beta chains from a single sample sequenced in a study of OX40 agonist ivuxolimab in advanced cancers. This table comes from immunoSEQ multiplex PCR, and its TCRdb copy is limited to in-frame clones, with some not included. The table has about 58,000 clones, approximately 86% seen once; the top ten hold 0.8% to 1%. Sample: CD4+ or CD8+ T cells sorted from blood, taken in a trial of the OX40 agonist ivuxolimab. These receptors originate from an adult with an advanced solid tumor such as melanoma, head and neck, liver or kidney cancer.

This clone was seen only once. This chain connects TRBV18 to TRBJ2-3; TRBD2 matches at 13 bases. This CDR3 is 17 amino acids long. Unmatched junction bases numbered 5, after V lost 3 bases and J lost 2 bases. Germline CDR1 KGHSH, CDR2 LQKENI. CDR3 DNA: TGTGCCAGCTCACCCAGGACTAGCGGGAGTTACACAGATACGCAGTATTTT. Encoded protein: CASSPRTSGSYTDTQYF.

The chain combines TRBV5-6 with TRBJ1-2, with D tentatively TRBD1 (6 bases). Germline V CDR1 and CDR2: SGHDT, YYEEEE. V gave up 4 bases and J gave up 3 bases, with 10 bases separating them. This CDR3 has 13 residues. The CDR3: CASSLRQDYGYTF. In nucleotides, the CDR3 is TGTGCCAGCAGCCTGAGACAGGACTATGGCTACACCTTC.

Notes on this clone: Mismatch with germline at one junction end may stem from a read error. V gene TRBV2 combines with J gene TRBJ2-5; D unresolved. This CDR3 has 10 amino acids. CDR1 is SNHLY and CDR2 is FYNNEI in the germline V gene. CDR3 nucleotide sequence: TGTGCCAGCAGGGAAGAGACCCAGTACTTC. This encodes CASREETQYF.

This clone came up once. CDR3 nucleotides: TGTGCCAGCTCACCTAGGACAGGGATTGGGCGAATGAACACTGAAGCTTTCTTT. It is translated as CASSPRTGIGRMNTEAFF. The chain combines TRBV18 with TRBJ1-1; 8 bases are a match to TRBD1. The CDR3 covers 18 residues. Germline V gene lookup returns CDR1 KGHSH and CDR2 LQKENI. Trimming at V came to 3 bases and at J to 0 bases, leaving 12 bases not matched to a gene.

The rearrangement links TRBV7-2 to TRBJ1-4, with D unclear. Trimming took off 3 bases at V and 2 bases at J, with 10 bases between the two ends. Germline V gene lookup returns CDR1 SGHTA and CDR2 FQGNSA. This CDR3 has 15 residues. As DNA, the CDR3 is TGTGCCAGCAGCTTTACTTGGGGTACTAATGAAAAACTGTTTTTT. This sequence encodes CASSFTWGTNEKLFF.

The chain couples TRBV25-1 to TRBJ1-6, with a possible D match to TRBD1 (5 bases). V was shortened by 6 bases and J by 10 bases, with 19 bases between the two germline ends. The length of the CDR3 is 15 residues. The germline CDR1 and CDR2 sequences are MGHDK and SYGVNS. For the CDR3, the DNA is TGTGCCAGCAGCTACTCCAGGGTTGGGGAATCACCCCTCCACTTT. This gives the protein CASSYSRVGESPLHF. The full variable domain, its missing parts supplied by reference TRBV25-1 and TRBJ1-6, is EADIYQTPRYLVIGTGKKITLECSQTMGHDKMYWYQQDPGMELHLIHYSYGVNSTEKGDLSSESTVSRIRTEHFPLTLESARPSHTSQYLCASSYSRVGESPLHFGNGTRLTVT.

This chain joins TRBV10-1 and TRBJ2-2, with a possible D match to TRBD2 (5 bases). Trimming removed 3 bases at V and 4 bases at J, with 9 bases between. Germline CDR1 reads WNHNN; CDR2 reads SYGVQD (reference sequence). This CDR3 is built from 14 residues. The CDR3 DNA follows: TGCGCCAGCAGTGATGCTAGCCGCACCGGGGAGCTGTTTTTT. Encoded protein: CASSDASRTGELFF.

The CDR3 spells CASSLWGGKTNYGYTF. The CDR3 DNA sequence: TGTGCCAGCAGCTTGTGGGGCGGGAAAACTAACTATGGCTACACCTTC. The J gene is TRBJ1-2, the V gene TRBV5-6; D is perhaps TRBD1 (5 bases). This CDR3 is built from 16 residues. Deletions cut 1 base from V and 0 bases from J, with 13 bases between. Germline V CDR1 and CDR2: SGHDT, YYEEEE.

This sequence joins TRBV7-9 and TRBJ2-1; 10 bases map to TRBD1. CDR1 and CDR2 (germline): SEHNR, FQNEAQ (reference sequence). Germline trimming cut 2 bases from V and 9 bases from J; bases unmatched to any gene: 7. The CDR3 is 15 amino acids. In DNA form, the CDR3 reads TGTGCCAGCAGCTTATACCCGACAGGGGGCCTTGAGCAGTTCTTC. It yields the protein CASSLYPTGGLEQFF.

There are a few counts of this clone. The V call is TRBV5-1, the J call TRBJ1-6; TRBD1 matches 7 bases. Germline values: CDR1 SGHRS, CDR2 YFSETQ. Germline trimming cut 0 bases from V and 8 bases from J; bases unmatched to any gene: 5. CDR3 length: 15 amino acids. The CDR3 here is CASSLVGQNYSPLHF. The CDR3 nucleotides read TGCGCCAGCAGCTTGGTGGGACAGAACTATTCACCCCTCCACTTT.

The J gene is TRBJ2-5, the V gene TRBV19; TRBD2 aligns across 11 bases. CDR1 is LNHDA and CDR2 is SQIVND in the germline V gene (reference sequence). CDR3 length: 14 residues. Trimming at V came to 6 bases and at J to 4 bases, leaving 4 bases not matched to a gene. The CDR3 region has the DNA TGTGCCAGTAGGATGGGGACTAGCGGAGAGACCCAGTACTTC. Translating gives CASRMGTSGETQYF.

The gene calls are TRBV18 and TRBJ1-1; D may be TRBD1 (6 bases). In germline, CDR1 is KGHSH, CDR2 LQKENI. With 2 bases removed from V and 4 bases from J, the gap between germline ends came to 14 bases. This CDR3 is 15 amino acids long. The chain's CDR3 is CASSPGQGPGTEAFF. The CDR3 bases are TGTGCCAGCTCACCAGGGCAGGGGCCGGGCACTGAAGCTTTCTTT.

V and J are TRBV19 and TRBJ1-5, with D perhaps TRBD1 (5 bases). This CDR3 region has 14 residues. Trimming pared 6 bases from V and 3 bases from J, leaving 12 bases between. Germline CDR1 reads LNHDA; CDR2 reads SQIVND (reference sequence). DNA of the CDR3: TGTGCCAGTAGCCCTCAGGGCCCCAATCAGCCCCAGCATTTT. Its translation is CASSPQGPNQPQHF.

This chain joins TRBV6-1 and TRBJ2-3; D is perhaps TRBD1 (5 bases). Germline V gene lookup returns CDR1 MNHNS and CDR2 SASEGT. This CDR3 is 14 amino acids long. With 9 bases removed from V and 0 bases from J, the gap between germline ends came to 13 bases. In DNA, the CDR3 is TGTGCCAGTCGGTCCAGGGCGAGCACAGATACGCAGTATTTT. This translates into CASRSRASTDTQYF.

This clone was recorded only once. CDR3 bases: TGTGCCAGTAGTGGGTTCCACGGGACAGGGGCTACCTACGAGCAGTACTTC. Translated, it gives CASSGFHGTGATYEQYF. The genes are TRBV19 and TRBJ2-7; 10 bases match TRBD1. The CDR3 is 17 residues long. The V gene end was trimmed by 5 bases and the J gene end by 2 bases; junction bases not matched to a gene: 12. The V gene's germline CDR1 is LNHDA and CDR2 SQIVND (reference sequence).

V is TRBV14 and J is TRBJ1-6; D remains ambiguous. Germline V CDR1 and CDR2: SGHDN, FVKESK. Trimming pared 1 base from V and 7 bases from J, leaving 14 bases between. The length of the CDR3 is 16 residues. The CDR3 is CASSQVGSFRNSPLHF. The CDR3 DNA is TGTGCCAGCAGCCAAGTGGGTAGTTTCCGCAATTCACCCCTCCACTTT. The variable domain in full, completed from reference TRBV14 and TRBJ1-6, reads EAGVTQFPSHSVIEKGQTVTLRCDPISGHDNLYWYRRVMGKEIKFLLHFVKESKQDESGMPNNRFLAERTGGTYSTLKVQPAELEDSGVYFCASSQVGSFRNSPLHFGNGTRLTVT.

Here the CDR3 DNA reads TGTGCCAGCTCACAACAGGGGGCTAATGAAAAACTGTTTTTT. Translating it yields CASSQQGANEKLFF. The chain carries TRBV18 and TRBJ1-4, with TRBD1 identical over 8 bases. The CDR3 loop spans 14 amino acids. Germline V lookup: CDR1 KGHSH, CDR2 LQKENI. V shed 4 bases and J 3 bases; nucleotides not matched to a gene: 1.

The chain has TRBV19 and TRBJ2-6; 7 bases agree with TRBD1. The junction had 7 bases not matched to a gene; V was cut back by 4 bases and J by 4 bases. CDR1 LNHDA and CDR2 SQIVND come from the germline V gene (reference sequence). The CDR3 runs to 16 residues. The CDR3 nucleotides are TGTGCCAGTAGTAAGAACAGGGGAACGGGGGCCAACGTCCTGACTTTC. Its protein product is CASSKNRGTGANVLTF.

The genes are TRBV19 and TRBJ1-2, with 8 bases lining up with TRBD1. Trimming took 3 bases from V and 4 from J; bases not matched to a gene: 13. Germline CDR1 reads LNHDA; CDR2 reads SQIVND (reference sequence). The CDR3 runs 17 residues. The CDR3 nucleotides read TGTGCCAGTAGTATTGGCGGAGCAGGGGGCGCGGGCTATGGCTACACCTTC. This gives the protein CASSIGGAGGAGYGYTF. Full variable domain (outside the CDR3, taken from reference TRBV19 and TRBJ1-2): DGGITQSPKYLFRKEGQNVTLSCEQNLNHDAMYWYRQDPGQGLRLIYYSQIVNDFQKGDIAEGYSVSREKKESFPLTVTSAQKNPTAFYLCASSIGGAGGAGYGYTFGSGTRLTVV.

Only a few counts were recorded for this clone. This sequence joins TRBV5-1 and TRBJ2-2, with 8 bases lining up with TRBD2. The CDR3 consists of 15 residues. Per the germline V gene, CDR1 is SGHRS and CDR2 is YFSETQ. Germline trimming cut 6 bases from V and 6 bases from J; bases unmatched to any gene: 10. For the CDR3, the DNA is TGCGCCAGCAAGCGAGCGGGGGCCTCTGCCGGGGAGCTGTTTTTT. Amino acid sequence: CASKRAGASAGELFF. Complete variable domain (other parts from reference TRBV5-1 and TRBJ2-2): KAGVTQTPRYLIKTRGQQVTLSCSPISGHRSVSWYQQTPGQGLQFLFEYFSETQRNKGNFPGRFSGRQFSNSRSEMNVSTLELGDSALYLCASKRAGASAGELFFGEGSRLTVL.

CDR3 region: CASGLDPTLTAGPQHF. In DNA form, the CDR3 reads TGTGCTAGTGGTTTGGACCCCACCTTGACCGCCGGGCCCCAGCATTTT. The gene calls are TRBV12-5 and TRBJ1-5; D gene ambiguous. The V and J ends lost 1 base and 9 bases respectively, with 19 bases between them. Germline V CDR1 and CDR2: LGHNT, FRNRAP. The CDR3 extends over 16 amino acids. Using reference TRBV12-5 and TRBJ1-5 for the parts outside the CDR3, the full variable domain is DARVTQTPRHKVTEMGQEVTMRCQPILGHNTVFWYRQTMMQGLELLAYFRNRAPLDDSGMPKDRFSAEMPDATLATLKIQPSEPRDSAVYFCASGLDPTLTAGPQHFGDGTRLSIL.

The chain combines TRBV7-9 with TRBJ1-6, with D possibly matching TRBD1 (6 bases). V lost 10 bases and J 8 bases, leaving 21 bases between the germline ends. The CDR3 consists of 15 residues. In germline, CDR1 is SEHNR, CDR2 FQNEAQ (reference sequence). CDR3 DNA: TGTGCCATACCAAGGGGGAGCCTCTTGGATTCACCCCTCCACTTT. Protein sequence: CAIPRGSLLDSPLHF.

The gene calls are TRBV7-7 and TRBJ2-5; 8 bases align to TRBD1. The J call is in doubt because the DNA end fits TRBJ2-7 better. Germline CDR1 and CDR2: SSHAT and FNYEAQ (reference sequence). The CDR3 spans 13 residues. The CDR3 DNA follows: TGTGCCAGCAGCTTAGGGACAGGGAGCGAGCAGTACTTC. Translated: CASSLGTGSEQYF.